This record concerns one TCR beta chain sequence. Antigen: not known. Other DNA sequences of this sample code for an identical CDR3. The method was immunoSEQ multiplex PCR; TCRdb's version includes in-frame clones alone and lacks a portion of them. The sample has roughly 2 million clones, 95% seen once. This specimen belongs to a study of shared clonotypes between healthy human individuals. General study points: In contrast to clonotypes shared by all four donors, non-shared clonotypes had lower generation probabilities.

The sequencing sample was made of naive CD4+ T cells sorted from blood. This sample's subset: CD45RA+ positively selected. The TCR comes from a man aged 18 to 29 in good health.

CDR3 protein: CASSPRQNTEAFF. The DNA of the CDR3 is TGTGCCAGCTCACCCCGACAAAACACTGAAGCTTTCTTT. The V gene is TRBV18, the J gene TRBJ1-1; no firm D call. CDR1 KGHSH and CDR2 LQKENI come from the germline V gene. Trimming took off 3 bases at V and 2 bases at J, with 7 bases between the two ends. The CDR3 has 13 residues.